The 22 T cell receptor beta chains in this list originate from one sample, sequenced in a study of T cell changes during pregnancy in multiple sclerosis. Produced via immunoSEQ multiplex PCR; TCRdb's table is partial and in-frame only. This sample has 88,000 or so clones, with about 91% found just once. The sequenced sample was peripheral blood, obtained before pregnancy. These receptors were taken from a female donor with multiple sclerosis, enrolled in a pregnancy study.

The chain links TRBV5-6 to TRBJ1-1; tentatively, D is TRBD1 (5 bases). V lost 5 bases to trimming and J lost 1 base, with 21 bases between them. Germline V CDR1 and CDR2: SGHDT, YYEEEE. This CDR3 region has 17 residues. The CDR3 bases are TGTGCCAGCAGTTTCAGGATGGCGGGGGGTCCGAACACTGAAGCTTTCTTT. It translates to CASSFRMAGGPNTEAFF.

The V and J genes are TRBV5-4 and TRBJ2-4; a weak D match, TRBD2 (7 bases). CDR1 is SGHNT, CDR2 YYREEE, per germline (reference sequence). The germline V and J ends were trimmed by 1 base and 1 base, with 18 bases remaining between them. This CDR3 spans 18 amino acids. The CDR3 DNA reads as TGTGCCAGCAGCTTGATGATAGGGGGAGCGGGGGCCAAAAACATTCAGTACTTC. Amino acid sequence: CASSLMIGGAGAKNIQYF. The variable domain in full, with the rest retrieved from reference TRBV5-4 and TRBJ2-4, is ETGVTQSPTHLIKTRGQQVTLRCSSQSGHNTVSWYQQALGQGPQFIFQYYREEENGRGNFPPRFSGLQFPNYSSELNVNALELDDSALYLCASSLMIGGAGAKNIQYFGAGTRLSVL.

The V and J genes are TRBV10-3 and TRBJ1-2; TRBD1 matches at 7 bases. Germline CDR1 ENHRY, CDR2 SYGVKD. V shed 10 bases, J shed 5 bases, and the junction held 13 bases outside the gene matches. The CDR3 runs 14 residues. CDR3: CANKPTGTEYGYTF. CDR3 nucleotides: TGTGCCAACAAACCCACCGGGACAGAATATGGCTACACCTTC.

The chain is built from TRBV30 and TRBJ2-3, with 7 nucleotides matching TRBD2. The CDR3 totals 12 residues. V was clipped by 5 bases and J by 8 bases; unmatched bases: 7. The V gene's germline CDR1 is GTSNPN and CDR2 SVGIG (reference sequence). Here the CDR3 DNA reads TGTGCCTGGGCCACTGGCGGGGGTACGCAGTATTTT. It specifies CAWATGGGTQYF.

The J gene is TRBJ2-3, the V gene TRBV13; 11 positions match TRBD2. Looked up from germline, CDR1 is PRHDT and CDR2 is FYEKMQ (reference sequence). This CDR3 region has 17 residues. The V segment lost 5 bases and the J segment 4 bases; nucleotides outside the gene matches: 11. The CDR3 loop reads CASSQLAGVSSSDTQYF. In DNA, the CDR3 is TGTGCCAGCAGCCAACTAGCGGGAGTTTCCAGCTCAGATACGCAGTATTTT.

The genes are TRBV7-9 and TRBJ2-3, with 8 bases matching TRBD1. The CDR3 is made up of 17 amino acids. Germline V gives CDR1 SEHNR, CDR2 FQNEAQ (reference sequence). Unmatched junction bases numbered 8, after V lost 1 base and J lost 2 bases. CDR3 sequence (DNA): TGTGCCAGCAGCTTAGGCTGGGGACAGGAGGACACAGATACGCAGTATTTT. Translating gives CASSLGWGQEDTDTQYF.

This sequence joins TRBV7-2 and TRBJ2-5; TRBD1 matches 7 bases. This CDR3 comprises 14 residues. Unmatched junction bases numbered 8, after V lost 5 bases and J lost 5 bases. Germline loops: CDR1 SGHTA, CDR2 FQGNSA. In DNA, the CDR3 is TGTGCCAGCAGCGCACAGGGGTCTAGGGAGACCCAGTACTTC. Encoded protein: CASSAQGSRETQYF.

The chain recombines TRBV9 with TRBJ1-2; TRBD1 matches at 8 bases. In germline, CDR1 is SGDLS, CDR2 YYNGEE. With V trimmed by 5 bases and J by 6 bases, 6 bases remained unmatched. The CDR3 spans 13 residues. CDR3 sequence (DNA): TGTGCCAGCAGAGCCAGGACAGGGCATGGCTACACCTTC. This codes for CASRARTGHGYTF.

This rearrangement joins TRBV6-1 to TRBJ2-7, with 8 bases aligning to TRBD2. V was clipped by 4 bases and J by 0 bases; unmatched bases: 5. CDR3 length: 15 amino acids. The germline V gene encodes CDR1 MNHNS and CDR2 SASEGT. The CDR3 DNA follows: TGTGCCAGCAGTGTTACTAGCGGATCCTCCTACGAGCAGTACTTC. This codes for CASSVTSGSSYEQYF.

This clone was detected once. The chain joins TRBV7-2 to TRBJ2-7; 9 nucleotides align to TRBD2. Germline V gives CDR1 SGHTA, CDR2 FQGNSA. This CDR3 is 16 amino acids long. V lost 5 bases to trimming and J lost 1 base; unmatched junction nucleotides: 9. As DNA, the CDR3 is TGTGCCAGCAGCCCTTTAGCGGGAGAGAAATCCTACGAGCAGTACTTC. The encoded protein is CASSPLAGEKSYEQYF.

V gene TRBV5-6 combines with J gene TRBJ2-5; D uncertain. The germline V gene has CDR1 SGHDT and CDR2 YYEEEE. The CDR3 contains 14 residues. The V and J ends lost 2 bases and 0 bases respectively, with 8 bases between them. CDR3 nucleotides: TGTGCCAGCAGCTTTGTCCCGTACCAAGAGACCCAGTACTTC. It codes for CASSFVPYQETQYF.

The chain uses TRBV10-3 and TRBJ1-2; a weak D match, TRBD1 (5 bases). V dropped 3 bases and J dropped 3 bases, with 11 bases sitting between them. The CDR3 runs 14 residues. Germline V gene lookup returns CDR1 ENHRY and CDR2 SYGVKD. The CDR3 spells CAISDVPGDYGYTF. DNA of the CDR3: TGTGCCATCAGTGACGTACCGGGGGACTATGGCTACACCTTC.

The gene calls are TRBV7-8 and TRBJ2-7, with TRBD1 as a possible D gene (6 bases). The CDR3 runs 14 residues. V was pared by 5 bases and J by 2 bases, with 13 bases between. Germline loops: CDR1 SGHVS, CDR2 FQNEAQ. The CDR3 DNA follows: TGTGCCAGCAGCACAAGGACAGAGACCTACGAGCAGTACTTC. The encoded protein is CASSTRTETYEQYF.

V usage is TRBV9 and J usage is TRBJ2-3, with D perhaps matching TRBD1 (6 bases). The CDR3 runs to 15 residues. Per germline, CDR1 SGDLS and CDR2 YYNGEE. Trimming took 6 bases from V and 0 from J, leaving 14 bases between them. The CDR3 region is CASNPQGLSTDTQYF. The CDR3 DNA sequence: TGTGCCAGCAACCCACAGGGCCTAAGCACAGATACGCAGTATTTT. Together with reference TRBV9 and TRBJ2-3, the CDR3 gives the full variable domain: DSGVTQTPKHLITATGQRVTLRCSPRSGDLSVYWYQQSLDQGLQFLIQYYNGEERAKGNILERFSAQQFPDLHSELNLSSLELGDSALYFCASNPQGLSTDTQYFGPGTRLTVL.

This sequence joins TRBV7-9 and TRBJ2-1; the match to TRBD2 covers 10 bases. CDR1 is SEHNR, CDR2 FQNEAQ, per germline (reference sequence). The V and J ends lost 1 base and 5 bases, in that order; junction bases with no gene match: 2. The CDR3 is 15 residues long. CDR3 region: CASSLGLAGDNEQFF. The CDR3 coding sequence is TGTGCCAGCAGCTTAGGTCTAGCGGGAGACAATGAGCAGTTCTTC.

Written as DNA, the CDR3 is TGTGCCAGCACCCCCACTAGATCCATAAACAATGAGCAGTTCTTC. It translates to CASTPTRSINNEQFF. The V call is TRBV28, the J call TRBJ2-1; tentative D call: TRBD2 (5 bases). This CDR3 comprises 15 residues. V shed 7 bases and J shed 5 bases, with 18 bases lying between them. Germline CDR1 and CDR2: MDHEN and SYDVKM.

This clone was seen a few times. The chain links TRBV4-2 to TRBJ2-7; 9 positions match TRBD2. The CDR3 totals 14 residues. The J segment lost 3 bases and the V segment lost 3 bases, leaving 3 bases of the junction unmatched. Per the germline V gene, CDR1 is LGHNA and CDR2 is YNFKEQ. Written as DNA, the CDR3 is TGTGCCAGCAGCCAGACTAGCGGATACTACGAGCAGTACTTC. Translated, it gives CASSQTSGYYEQYF.

The chain employs TRBV5-1 and TRBJ2-2, with TRBD2 matching 11 bases. In germline, CDR1 is SGHRS, CDR2 YFSETQ. The CDR3 runs to 18 residues. The V gene end was trimmed by 0 bases and the J gene end by 0 bases; junction bases not matched to a gene: 4. For the CDR3, the DNA is TGCGCCAGCAGCTTGGTTAGCGGGAGGGGTCCGAACACCGGGGAGCTGTTTTTT. It encodes CASSLVSGRGPNTGELFF.

The chain combines TRBV28 with TRBJ1-1, with 7 bases matching TRBD1. The ends lost 11 bases at V and 1 base at J; junction bases unmatched: 7. The CDR3 is 13 amino acids. The germline CDR1 and CDR2 sequences are MDHEN and SYDVKM. The CDR3, as DNA: TGTGCCGCCGCGACAGGGCAGAACACTGAAGCTTTCTTT. This gives the protein CAAATGQNTEAFF.

V gene TRBV5-6 combines with J gene TRBJ2-2; no definite D call. V lost 3 bases and J lost 1, with 10 bases in between. CDR1 and CDR2 from the germline V gene are SGHDT and YYEEEE. This CDR3 spans 15 amino acids. This CDR3 is CASSSVTRNTGELFF. The CDR3, as DNA: TGTGCCAGCAGCTCAGTTACACGGAACACCGGGGAGCTGTTTTTT. Filled out from reference TRBV5-6 and TRBJ2-2, the complete variable domain reads DAGVTQSPTHLIKTRGQQVTLRCSPKSGHDTVSWYQQALGQGPQFIFQYYEEEERQRGNFPDRFSGHQFPNYSSELNVNALLLGDSALYLCASSSVTRNTGELFFGEGSRLTVL.

The J gene is TRBJ2-4, the V gene TRBV30; 9 nucleotides agree with TRBD2. V was clipped by 2 bases and J by 2 bases; unmatched bases: 7. Germline CDR1 and CDR2: GTSNPN and SVGIG (reference sequence). The CDR3 is 16 amino acids. In nucleotides, the CDR3 is TGTGCCTGGAGTACGGGGACTAGCATATCCAAAAACATTCAGTACTTC. This translates into CAWSTGTSISKNIQYF.

The chain is built from TRBV14 and TRBJ1-2, with 9 bases identical to TRBD1. V trimming: 4 bases; J trimming: 4 bases; junction bases outside the gene matches: 7. CDR1 is SGHDN, CDR2 FVKESK, per germline. This CDR3 spans 15 amino acids. The CDR3 DNA reads TGTGCCAGCAGCCCATTAGGGGGACAGGGCTATGGCTACACCTTC. It translates to CASSPLGGQGYGYTF.